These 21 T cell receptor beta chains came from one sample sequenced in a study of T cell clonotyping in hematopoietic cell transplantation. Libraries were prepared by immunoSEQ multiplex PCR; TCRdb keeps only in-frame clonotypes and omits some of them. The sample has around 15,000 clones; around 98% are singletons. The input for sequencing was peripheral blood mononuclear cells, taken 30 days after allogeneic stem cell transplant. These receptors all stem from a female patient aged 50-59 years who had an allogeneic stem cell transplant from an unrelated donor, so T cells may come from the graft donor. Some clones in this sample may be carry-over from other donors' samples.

Here the CDR3 reads CARTLVGQPQHF. The CDR3 DNA reads TGTGCCAGGACGCTGGTGGGTCAGCCCCAGCATTTT. The chain joins TRBV7-3 to TRBJ1-5, with D hard to call. The length of the CDR3 is 12 residues. Trimming took 9 bases from V and 6 from J, leaving 12 bases between them. Germline V gene sequence: CDR1 SGHTA, CDR2 FQGTGA.

The CDR3 protein is CASSERLAGVYEQYF. In DNA, the CDR3 is TGTGCCAGCAGTGAACGCCTAGCGGGGGTCTACGAGCAGTACTTC. The chain has TRBV6-1 and TRBJ2-7, with TRBD2 identical over 10 bases. J was trimmed by 3 bases and V by 2 bases; bases with no gene match: 4. Germline V gene sequence: CDR1 MNHNS, CDR2 SASEGT. This CDR3 is built from 15 residues.

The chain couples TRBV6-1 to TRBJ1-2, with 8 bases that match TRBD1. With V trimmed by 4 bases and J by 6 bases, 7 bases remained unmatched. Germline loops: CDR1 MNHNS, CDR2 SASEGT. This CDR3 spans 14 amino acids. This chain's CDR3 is CASSVQGQADGYTF. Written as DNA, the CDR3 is TGTGCCAGCAGTGTACAGGGACAGGCCGATGGCTACACCTTC.

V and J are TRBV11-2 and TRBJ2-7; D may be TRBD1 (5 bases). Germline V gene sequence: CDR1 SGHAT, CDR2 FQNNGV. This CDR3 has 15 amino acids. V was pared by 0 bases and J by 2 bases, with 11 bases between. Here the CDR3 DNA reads TGTGCCAGCAGCTTAGATCATAACAGGCCCTACGAGCAGTACTTC. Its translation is CASSLDHNRPYEQYF.

CDR3 DNA sequence: TGCGCCAGCAGCCAACTCGGGCAGGGGGCGCCTGGGACCCAGTACTTC. It translates to CASSQLGQGAPGTQYF. This rearrangement joins TRBV4-1 to TRBJ2-5; TRBD1 matches at 8 bases. CDR1 and CDR2 (germline): MGHRA, YSYEKL. V was clipped by 2 bases and J by 7 bases; unmatched bases: 12. The CDR3 covers 16 residues.

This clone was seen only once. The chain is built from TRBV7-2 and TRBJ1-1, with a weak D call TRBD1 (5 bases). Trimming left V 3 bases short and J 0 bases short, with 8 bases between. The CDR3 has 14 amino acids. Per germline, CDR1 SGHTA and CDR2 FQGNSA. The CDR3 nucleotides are TGTGCCAGCAGCTTCCCCAGGGTGAACACTGAAGCTTTCTTT. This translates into CASSFPRVNTEAFF.

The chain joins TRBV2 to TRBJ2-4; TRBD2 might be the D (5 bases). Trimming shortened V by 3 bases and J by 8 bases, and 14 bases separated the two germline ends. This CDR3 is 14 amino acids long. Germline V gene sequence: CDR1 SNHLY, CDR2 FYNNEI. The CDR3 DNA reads TGTGCCAGCAGTGAGGTCGGACTTAGGGACATTCAGTACTTC. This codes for CASSEVGLRDIQYF.

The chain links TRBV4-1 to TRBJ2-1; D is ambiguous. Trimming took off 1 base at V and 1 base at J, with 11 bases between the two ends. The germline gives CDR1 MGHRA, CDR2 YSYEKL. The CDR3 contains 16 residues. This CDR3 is CASSQVTGGSYNEQFF. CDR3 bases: TGCGCCAGCAGCCAAGTTACGGGCGGTTCCTACAATGAGCAGTTCTTC.

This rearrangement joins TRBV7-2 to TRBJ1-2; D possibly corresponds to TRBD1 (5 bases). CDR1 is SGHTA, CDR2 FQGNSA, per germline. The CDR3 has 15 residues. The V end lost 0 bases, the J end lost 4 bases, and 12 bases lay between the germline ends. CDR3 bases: TGTGCCAGCAGCTTAGCGCTACAGGTCCCCTATGGCTACACCTTC. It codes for CASSLALQVPYGYTF.

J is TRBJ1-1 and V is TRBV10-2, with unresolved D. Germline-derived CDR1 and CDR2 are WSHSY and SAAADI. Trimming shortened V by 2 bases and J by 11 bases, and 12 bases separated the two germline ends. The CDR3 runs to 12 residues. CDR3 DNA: TGCGCCAGCAGTGAGGGACGGGATTGGGCTTTCTTT. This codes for CASSEGRDWAFF.

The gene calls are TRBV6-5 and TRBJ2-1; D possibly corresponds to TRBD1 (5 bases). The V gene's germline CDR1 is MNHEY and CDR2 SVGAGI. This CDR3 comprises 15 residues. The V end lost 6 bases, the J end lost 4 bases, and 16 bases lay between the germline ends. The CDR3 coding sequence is TGTGCCAGCAGACCACAGGTTTCATCTTACAATGAGCAGTTCTTC. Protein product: CASRPQVSSYNEQFF.

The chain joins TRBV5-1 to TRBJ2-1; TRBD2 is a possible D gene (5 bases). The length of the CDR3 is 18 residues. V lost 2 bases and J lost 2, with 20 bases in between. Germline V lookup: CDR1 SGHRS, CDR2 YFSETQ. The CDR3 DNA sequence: TGCGCCAGCAGCTTAACGTTTAGGGCCGGGATCACCTACAATGAGCAGTTCTTC. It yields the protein CASSLTFRAGITYNEQFF.

Written as DNA, the CDR3 is TGTGCCAGTAGTATAGATGGAAGGGGACCCTACAATGAGCAGTTCTTC. It codes for CASSIDGRGPYNEQFF. J is TRBJ2-1 and V is TRBV19; D possibly uses TRBD1 or TRBD2 (5 bases each). Trimming shortened V by 0 bases and J by 2 bases, and 11 bases separated the two germline ends. CDR3 length: 16 amino acids. The germline gives CDR1 LNHDA, CDR2 SQIVND (reference sequence).

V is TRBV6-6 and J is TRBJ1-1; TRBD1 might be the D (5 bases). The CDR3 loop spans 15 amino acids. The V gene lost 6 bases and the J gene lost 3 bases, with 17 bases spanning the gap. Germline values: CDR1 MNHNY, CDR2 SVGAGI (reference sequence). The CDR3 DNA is TGTGCCAGCAGCCGCTCAATAGGGGCGCACACTGAAGCTTTCTTT. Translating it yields CASSRSIGAHTEAFF.

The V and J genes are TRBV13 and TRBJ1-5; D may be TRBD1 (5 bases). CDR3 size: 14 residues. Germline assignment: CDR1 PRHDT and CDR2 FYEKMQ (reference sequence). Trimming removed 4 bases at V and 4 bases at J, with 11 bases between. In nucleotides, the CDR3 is TGTGCCAGCAGCTCGGGTCGGGGGAATCAGCCCCAGCATTTT. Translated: CASSSGRGNQPQHF.

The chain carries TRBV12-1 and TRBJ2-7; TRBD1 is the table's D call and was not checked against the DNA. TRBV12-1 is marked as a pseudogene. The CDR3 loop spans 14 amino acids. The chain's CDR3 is CASSFADSSYEQYF. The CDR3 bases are TGTGCCAGCAGCTTTGCGGACAGTTCCTACGAGCAGTACTTC.

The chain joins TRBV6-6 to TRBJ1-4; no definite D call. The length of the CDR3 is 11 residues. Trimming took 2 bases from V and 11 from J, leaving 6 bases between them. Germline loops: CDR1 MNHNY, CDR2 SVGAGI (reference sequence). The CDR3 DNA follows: TGTGCCAGCAGTTACGGGGTTAAACTGTTTTTT. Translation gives CASSYGVKLFF.

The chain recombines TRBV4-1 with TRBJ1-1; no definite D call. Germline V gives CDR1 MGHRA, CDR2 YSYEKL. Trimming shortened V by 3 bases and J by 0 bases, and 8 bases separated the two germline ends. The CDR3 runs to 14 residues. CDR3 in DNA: TGCGCCAGCAGCCACCGTCTGTTGAACACTGAAGCTTTCTTT. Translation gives CASSHRLLNTEAFF.

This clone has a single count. The CDR3, as DNA: TGTGCCAGCAGTTCAGCAATAGGCTATGGCTACACCTTC. Translated, it gives CASSSAIGYGYTF. The V and J genes are TRBV2 and TRBJ1-2; D is unclear. Trimming took off 5 bases at V and 4 bases at J, with 11 bases between the two ends. The germline CDR1 and CDR2 sequences are SNHLY and FYNNEI. The CDR3 has 13 residues.

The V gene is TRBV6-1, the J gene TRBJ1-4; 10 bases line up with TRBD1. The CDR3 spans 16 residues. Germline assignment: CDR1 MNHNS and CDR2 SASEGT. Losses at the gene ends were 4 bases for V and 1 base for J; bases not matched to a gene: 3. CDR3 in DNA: TGTGCCAGCAGTGGACAGGGGGCTGGAACTAATGAAAAACTGTTTTTT. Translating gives CASSGQGAGTNEKLFF.

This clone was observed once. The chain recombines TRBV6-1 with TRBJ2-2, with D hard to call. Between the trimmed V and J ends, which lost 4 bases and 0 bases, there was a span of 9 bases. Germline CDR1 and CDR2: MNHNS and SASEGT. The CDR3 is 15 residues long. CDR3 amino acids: CASSAGIANTGELFF. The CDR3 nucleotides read TGTGCCAGCAGTGCGGGTATAGCGAACACCGGGGAGCTGTTTTTT.